This T cell receptor beta chain was captured in a study of blood T cell repertoires in COVID-19. Background on the study: COVID-19 samples, acute and convalescent, were from the United States, Italy and Spain. Nucleic acid was either cDNA or gDNA, and it came from T cells, B-cell-depleted T cells, or PBMCs.

This clone was found a few times. The CDR3 is made up of 15 amino acids. Unmatched junction bases numbered 8, after V lost 3 bases and J lost 6 bases. CDR1 and CDR2 (germline): KGHSH, LQKENI. Original analysis: Using reference gene primer amplification, nucleated cell counts were estimated. Produced via immunoSEQ multiplex PCR; TCRdb's table is partial and in-frame only. That table gives V, J and clone size, and the DNA gave D and trimming. The repertoire holds about 68,000 clones, roughly 84% seen once, with about 4% in the top ten. The V call is TRBV18, the J call TRBJ1-2; 9 bases are shared with TRBD1. The sample comprised peripheral blood. This TCR was recovered from a man in his forties or fifties with acute or convalescent COVID-19. CDR3 amino acids: CASSPGDRERNGYTF. DNA of the CDR3: TGTGCCAGCTCACCTGGGGACAGGGAGAGGAATGGCTACACCTTC.